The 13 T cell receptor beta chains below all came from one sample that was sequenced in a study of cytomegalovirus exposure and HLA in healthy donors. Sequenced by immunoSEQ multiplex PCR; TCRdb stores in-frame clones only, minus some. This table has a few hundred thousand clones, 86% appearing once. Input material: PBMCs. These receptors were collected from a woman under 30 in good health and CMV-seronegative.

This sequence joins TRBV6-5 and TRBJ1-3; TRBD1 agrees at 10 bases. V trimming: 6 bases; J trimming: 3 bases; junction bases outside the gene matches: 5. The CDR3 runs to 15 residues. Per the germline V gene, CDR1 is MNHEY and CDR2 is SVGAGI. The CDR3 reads CASRPGTGDGNTIYF. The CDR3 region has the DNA TGTGCCAGCAGACCCGGGACAGGGGATGGAAACACCATATATTTT.

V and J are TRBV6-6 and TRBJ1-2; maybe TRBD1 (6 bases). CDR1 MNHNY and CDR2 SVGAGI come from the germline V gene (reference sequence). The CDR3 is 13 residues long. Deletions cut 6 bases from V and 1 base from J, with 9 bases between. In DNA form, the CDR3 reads TGTGCCAGCAGGCGGGGGCTTAACTATGGCTACACCTTC. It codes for CASRRGLNYGYTF.

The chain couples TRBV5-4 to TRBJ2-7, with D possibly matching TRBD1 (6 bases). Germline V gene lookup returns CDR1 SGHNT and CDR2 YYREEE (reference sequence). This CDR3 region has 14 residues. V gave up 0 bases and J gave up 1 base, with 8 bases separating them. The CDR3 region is CASSLGTESYEQYF. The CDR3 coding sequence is TGTGCCAGCAGCTTGGGGACAGAATCCTACGAGCAGTACTTC. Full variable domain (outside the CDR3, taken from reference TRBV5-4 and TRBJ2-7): ETGVTQSPTHLIKTRGQQVTLRCSSQSGHNTVSWYQQALGQGPQFIFQYYREEENGRGNFPPRFSGLQFPNYSSELNVNALELDDSALYLCASSLGTESYEQYFGPGTRLTVT.

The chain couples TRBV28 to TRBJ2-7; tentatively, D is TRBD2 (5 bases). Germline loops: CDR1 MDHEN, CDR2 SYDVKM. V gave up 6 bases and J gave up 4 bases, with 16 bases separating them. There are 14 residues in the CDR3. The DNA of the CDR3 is TGTGCCAGCAGCAATTTCGGGGTAATGTACGAGCAGTACTTC. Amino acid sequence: CASSNFGVMYEQYF.

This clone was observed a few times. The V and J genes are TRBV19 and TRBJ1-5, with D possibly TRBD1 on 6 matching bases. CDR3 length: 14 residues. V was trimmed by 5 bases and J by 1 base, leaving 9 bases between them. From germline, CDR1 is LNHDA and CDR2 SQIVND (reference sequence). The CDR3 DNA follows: TGTGCCAGTAGTCCAGGGGCCAGCAATCAGCCCCAGCATTTT. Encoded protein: CASSPGASNQPQHF.

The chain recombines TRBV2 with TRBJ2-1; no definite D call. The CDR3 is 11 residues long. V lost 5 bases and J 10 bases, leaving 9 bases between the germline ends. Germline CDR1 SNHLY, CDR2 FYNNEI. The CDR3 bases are TGTGCCAGCAGTCGAGCGTTAGAGCAGTTCTTC. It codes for CASSRALEQFF.

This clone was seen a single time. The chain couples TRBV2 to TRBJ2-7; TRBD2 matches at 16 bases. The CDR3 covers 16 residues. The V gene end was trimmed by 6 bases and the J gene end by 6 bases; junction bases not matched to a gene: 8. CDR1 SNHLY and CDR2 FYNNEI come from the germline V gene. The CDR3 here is CASSSGTSGRAGEQYF. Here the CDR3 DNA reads TGTGCCAGCAGCTCCGGGACTAGCGGGAGGGCCGGCGAGCAGTACTTC.

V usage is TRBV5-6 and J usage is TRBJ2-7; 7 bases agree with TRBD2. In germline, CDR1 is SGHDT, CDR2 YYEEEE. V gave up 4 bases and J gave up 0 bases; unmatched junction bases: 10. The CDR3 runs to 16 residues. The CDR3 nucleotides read TGTGCCAGCAGCAGCAGCGGGACTGGACGCTCCTACGAGCAGTACTTC. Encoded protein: CASSSSGTGRSYEQYF.

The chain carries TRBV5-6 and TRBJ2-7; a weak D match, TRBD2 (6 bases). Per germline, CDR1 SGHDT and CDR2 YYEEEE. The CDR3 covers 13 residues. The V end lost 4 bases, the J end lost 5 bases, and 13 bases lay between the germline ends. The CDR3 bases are TGTGCCAGCAGCCCGAGAGGGAGGAACGAGCAGTACTTC. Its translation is CASSPRGRNEQYF.

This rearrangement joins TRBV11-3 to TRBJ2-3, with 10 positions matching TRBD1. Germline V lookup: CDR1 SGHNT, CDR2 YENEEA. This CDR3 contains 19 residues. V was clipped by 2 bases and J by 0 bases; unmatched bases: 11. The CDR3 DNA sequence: TGTGCCAGCAGCTTAACATCGGGGACAGGGGATCGGAGCACAGATACGCAGTATTTT. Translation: CASSLTSGTGDRSTDTQYF.

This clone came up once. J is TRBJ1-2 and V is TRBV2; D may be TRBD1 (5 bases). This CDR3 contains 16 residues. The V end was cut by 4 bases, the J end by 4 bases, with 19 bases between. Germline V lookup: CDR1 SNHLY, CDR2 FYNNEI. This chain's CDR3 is CASSAAIAGLGYGYTF. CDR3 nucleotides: TGTGCCAGCAGTGCTGCCATTGCGGGACTAGGCTATGGCTACACCTTC. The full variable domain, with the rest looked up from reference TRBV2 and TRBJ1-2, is EPEVTQTPSHQVTQMGQEVILRCVPISNHLYFYWYRQILGQKVEFLVSFYNNEISEKSEIFDDQFSVERPDGSNFTLKIRSTKLEDSAMYFCASSAAIAGLGYGYTFGSGTRLTVV.

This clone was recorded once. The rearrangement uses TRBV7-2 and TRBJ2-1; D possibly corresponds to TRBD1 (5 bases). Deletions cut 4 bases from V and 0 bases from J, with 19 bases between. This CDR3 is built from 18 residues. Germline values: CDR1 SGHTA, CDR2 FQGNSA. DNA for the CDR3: TGTGCCAGCAGCTCTCCGCAATCCGGCAGGGTCTCCTACAATGAGCAGTTCTTC. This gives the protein CASSSPQSGRVSYNEQFF.

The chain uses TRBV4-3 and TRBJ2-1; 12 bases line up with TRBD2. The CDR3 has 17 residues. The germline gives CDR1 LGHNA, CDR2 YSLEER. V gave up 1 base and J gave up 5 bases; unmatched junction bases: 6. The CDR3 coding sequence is TGCGCCAGCAGCCAAGTTAGCGGGACTAGCGGGCACAATGAGCAGTTCTTC. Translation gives CASSQVSGTSGHNEQFF.